The rows below give T cell receptor beta chains drawn from one sample of a study of CD8+CD57+ T cells in acquired aplastic anemia. TCRdb reprocessed the reads with MiXCR, giving one entry per CDR3 protein. This table holds 200,000 to 250,000 distinct CDR3 sequences, around three fifths found once. Specimen: sorted CD4+, CD8+, or CD8+CD57+ T cells (not recorded which) from PBMCs. The receptors stem from a human donor with aplastic anemia. CDR3s include the opening cysteine and the closing phenylalanine or tryptophan. D genes are given only for firm matches. Clone size, where shown, is once, few, many, or a class for clones that have expanded.

D	size	V	J	DNA	CDR3
TRBD1	.	TRBV7-2	TRBJ2-7	TGTGCCAGCAGCACCCCTGCGGGACAGGGGGTCTACGAGCAGTACTTC	CASSTPAGQGVYEQYF
TRBD1	.	TRBV7-2	TRBJ2-6	TGTGCCAGCAGCTTAAGGGCAGGGGGCGAGGGGGCCAACGTCCTGACTTTC	CASSLRAGGEGANVLTF
TRBD2	many	TRBV12-3/TRBV12-4	TRBJ2-3	TGTGCCAGCAGTTTTCGGGGGGGCACAGATACGCAGTATTTT	CASSFRGGTDTQYF
.	many	TRBV6-6	TRBJ1-1	TGTGCCAGCAGTTACGAGGGGCCGGGCACTGAAGCTTTCTTT	CASSYEGPGTEAFF
.	.	TRBV7-2	TRBJ2-3	TGTGCCAGCAGCGAAGGGACAGGACTAGGAGGCGATACGCAGTATTTT	CASSEGTGLGGDTQYF
.	many	TRBV3-1	TRBJ2-7	TGTGCCAGCACCGACCGGGGGACGGCGTACGAGCAGTACTTC	CASTDRGTAYEQYF
.	.	TRBV20-1	TRBJ1-3	TGCAGTGCTAGAGAGGGTTCGGGAAACACCATATACTTT	CSAREGSGNTIYF
TRBD2	.	TRBV20-1	TRBJ2-1	TGCAGTGTGTCTGGTGGGCTAGCGGCCTACAATGAGCAGTTCTTC	CSVSGGLAAYNEQFF
TRBD2	few	TRBV10-2	TRBJ2-3	TGCGCCAGCAGTGTAGCGGGTTACACAGATACGCAGTATTTT	CASSVAGYTDTQYF
TRBD2	.	TRBV25-1	TRBJ2-1	TGTGCCAGCAGTGAATGGGGCGGGAGAACCTACAATGAGCAGTTCTTC	CASSEWGGRTYNEQFF
TRBD2	.	TRBV12-3/TRBV12-4	TRBJ2-7	TGTGCCAGCAGTACAACTAGCGGGGCGGAGCAGTACTTC	CASSTTSGAEQYF
TRBD2	.	TRBV20-1	TRBJ2-1	TGCAGTGCAGGGACTAGCGGGGGGTTATATGAGCAGTTCTTC	CSAGTSGGLYEQFF
.	.	TRBV7-8	TRBJ2-3	TGTGCCAGCAGCTTTAGCAGGGCGTTAAGCACAGATACGCAGTATTTT	CASSFSRALSTDTQYF
TRBD1	.	TRBV7-2	TRBJ1-2	TGTGCCAGCAGCTTAGCGCTGGCAGGGGGGTGGGATGGCTACACCTTC	CASSLALAGGWDGYTF
.	.	TRBV20-1	TRBJ1-2	TGCAGTGCTAGCACGGGAGCTAACTATGGCTACACCTTC	CSASTGANYGYTF
.	.	TRBV19	TRBJ2-1	TGTGCCAGTAGTATCACGACACTAAATGAGCAGTTCTTC	CASSITTLNEQFF
.	.	TRBV10-3	TRBJ2-1	TGTGCCATCCCCAAAGTGGGTAGCGGAAGGGATGAGCAGTTCTTC	CAIPKVGSGRDEQFF
.	.	TRBV7-2	TRBJ1-3	TGTGCCAGCAGCTTAGGGGTCCCCGGAGGTATAGGGGGAAACACCATATATTTC	CASSLGVPGGIGGNTIYF
TRBD2	.	TRBV7-9	TRBJ2-5	TGTGCCAGCAGATTATGGCCCGGCGGGAGTGTAGAGACCCAGTACTTC	CASRLWPGGSVETQYF
TRBD2	.	TRBV28	TRBJ2-7	TGTGCCAGCAGCATGACTAGCGCGGGTACCTACGAGCAGTACTTC	CASSMTSAGTYEQYF
TRBD1	.	TRBV2	TRBJ2-7	TGTGCCAGCAGTTACTCGAAAGGGGGCCACGAGCAGTACTTC	CASSYSKGGHEQYF
.	few	TRBV29-1	TRBJ1-2	TGCAGCGCTCCTCTTGGTAACTATGGCTACACCTTC	CSAPLGNYGYTF
.	.	TRBV7-2	TRBJ2-1	TGTGCCAGCAGCTTCCGCAGGGCGCCTTCCTACAATGAGCAGTTCTTC	CASSFRRAPSYNEQFF
.	.	TRBV19	TRBJ1-5	TGTGCCAGTAGTGCCGAGGGACTAAGCAATCAGCCCCAGCATTTT	CASSAEGLSNQPQHF
TRBD1	.	TRBV5-6	TRBJ2-7	TGTGCCAGCAGCTTGGTCCCAGGGGGCGAGCAGTACTTC	CASSLVPGGEQYF
TRBD1	many	TRBV4-2	TRBJ1-2	TGTGCCAGCAGCCAATCCGGACAGGGGGCCTATGGCTACACCTTC	CASSQSGQGAYGYTF
TRBD2	.	TRBV6-4	TRBJ2-1	TGTGCCAGCAGCTCTACTAGCGGGGGGGGCGTCGAGCAGTTCTTC	CASSSTSGGGVEQFF
.	.	TRBV20-1	TRBJ1-2	TGCAGTGCTGCGGCTGGCTACACCTTC	CSAAAGYTF
.	.	TRBV7-2	TRBJ2-3	TGTGCCAGCAGCATCTCCCGGTCCCAATCGATAGATACGCAGTATTTT	CASSISRSQSIDTQYF
.	.	TRBV7-3	TRBJ1-2	TGTGCCAGCAGCCTCTACCAGGGAGCCGGCTACACCTTC	CASSLYQGAGYTF
.	.	TRBV2	TRBJ1-1	TGTGCCAGCAGTCCCCCTCCGTTGCTGAGACAGAACACTGAAGCTTTCTTT	CASSPPPLLRQNTEAFF
.	few	TRBV10-2	TRBJ2-7	TGCGCCAGCACGGGCAGAGCCTACGAGCAGTACTTC	CASTGRAYEQYF
.	.	TRBV20-1	TRBJ2-1	TGCAGTGCAAGAAGCAGCACTGAGCAGTTCTTC	CSARSSTEQFF
.	.	TRBV7-2	TRBJ2-2	TGTGCCAGCAGCTTAGCCACTAGGAACACCGGGGAGCTGTTTTTT	CASSLATRNTGELFF
.	.	TRBV2	TRBJ1-2	TGTGCCAGCAGTGGTAACAGGGTAAGGGAAAACTATGGCTACACCTTC	CASSGNRVRENYGYTF
TRBD2	.	TRBV20-1	TRBJ2-7	TGCAGTGCTAAGCGGGATAACTACGAGCAGTACTTC	CSAKRDNYEQYF
TRBD1	few	TRBV7-6	TRBJ2-7	TGTGCCAGCAGCCCTCGGACAGGTCGCGACGAGCAGTACTTC	CASSPRTGRDEQYF
.	.	TRBV24-1	TRBJ2-3	TGTGCCACCAGTGATTTCGGCAGGGGAAAATCAGATACGCAGTATTTT	CATSDFGRGKSDTQYF
.	.	TRBV15	TRBJ2-7	TGTGCCACCAGCAGCCCATTCCCGACTGGAGAGCAGTACTTC	CATSSPFPTGEQYF
TRBD2	.	TRBV10-1	TRBJ2-1	TGCGCCAGCATCGAAGGGACTAGCGGGGGGCTTGAGCAGTTCTTC	CASIEGTSGGLEQFF
TRBD1	once	TRBV15	TRBJ1-2	TGTGCCACCAGCAGAGAAAGGACAGGAACGGGTGGCTACACCTTC	CATSRERTGTGGYTF
TRBD1	.	TRBV4-2	TRBJ1-6	TGTGCCAGCAGCCCCGGGACAGGGGCCAATAATTCACCCCTCCACTTT	CASSPGTGANNSPLHF
.	.	TRBV5-5	TRBJ2-1	TGTGCCAGCAGCTTGGGGGGCGGGCAGTACAATGAGCAGTTCTTC	CASSLGGGQYNEQFF
.	.	TRBV15	TRBJ2-1	TGTGCCACCAGCAGAGATCCGCCAGGGAGCCACAATGAGCAGTTCTTC	CATSRDPPGSHNEQFF
.	.	TRBV15	TRBJ2-2	TGTGCCACCAGCAGAGATATCGGGGATAGTGGCGGGAAGCTGTTTTTT	CATSRDIGDSGGKLFF
TRBD1	.	TRBV7-8	TRBJ1-1	TGTGCCAGCAGCTTACGGACAGGGGGGGCATCTTCGAACACTGAAGCTTTCTTT	CASSLRTGGASSNTEAFF
.	.	TRBV7-9	TRBJ2-1	TGTGCCAGCAGCTTAGTCCGGGGCTCCTACAATGAGCAGCTCTTC	CASSLVRGSYNEQLF
TRBD1	few	TRBV7-6	TRBJ2-5	TGTGCCAGCAGCACCGATGGGACAGGGCATTGGGAGACCCAGTACTTC	CASSTDGTGHWETQYF
.	.	TRBV15	TRBJ2-2	TGTGCCACCAGCAGAGGGCAGTCCGGGGAGCTGTTTTTT	CATSRGQSGELFF
TRBD2	few	TRBV7-3	TRBJ2-7	TGTGCCAGCAGCTTAGGGACTAGCGGGATCTACGAGCAGTACTTC	CASSLGTSGIYEQYF
.	.	TRBV20-1	TRBJ1-1	TGCAGTGCGAGAGGTAACGGGGTCTCGAACACTGAAGCTTTCTTT	CSARGNGVSNTEAFF
.	.	TRBV19	TRBJ2-1	TGTGCCAGTACGGGACTTTCCTACAATGAGCAGTTCTTC	CASTGLSYNEQFF